Reported below is one T cell receptor beta chain. Antigen: not known. The same CDR3 also results from other DNA sequences found in this sample. This CDR3 has 15 amino acids. In germline, CDR1 is SGHNT, CDR2 YYREEE (reference sequence). The V segment lost 1 base and the J segment 1 base; nucleotides outside the gene matches: 1. Primers: 60 Vbeta forward and 13 Jbeta reverse. Repertoires were generated with immunoSEQ multiplex PCR, while TCRdb's copy carries only in-frame clones and drops some. The table shows 150,000 to 200,000 clones, with roughly 70% occurring only once. The data originate from a study of cytomegalovirus exposure and HLA in healthy donors. General study points: The majority of CMV-associated TCR beta chains were reported as apparently HLA-restricted in a later analysis.

Sequenced input: PBMCs. The sequence derives from a girl aged 5 to 17 in good health and CMV-seronegative. This chain links TRBV5-4 with TRBJ2-3; 9 nucleotides match TRBD2. CDR3 amino acids: CASSLSSGGTDTQYF. The CDR3 region has the DNA TGTGCCAGCAGCTTGTCTAGCGGGGGCACAGATACGCAGTATTTT.